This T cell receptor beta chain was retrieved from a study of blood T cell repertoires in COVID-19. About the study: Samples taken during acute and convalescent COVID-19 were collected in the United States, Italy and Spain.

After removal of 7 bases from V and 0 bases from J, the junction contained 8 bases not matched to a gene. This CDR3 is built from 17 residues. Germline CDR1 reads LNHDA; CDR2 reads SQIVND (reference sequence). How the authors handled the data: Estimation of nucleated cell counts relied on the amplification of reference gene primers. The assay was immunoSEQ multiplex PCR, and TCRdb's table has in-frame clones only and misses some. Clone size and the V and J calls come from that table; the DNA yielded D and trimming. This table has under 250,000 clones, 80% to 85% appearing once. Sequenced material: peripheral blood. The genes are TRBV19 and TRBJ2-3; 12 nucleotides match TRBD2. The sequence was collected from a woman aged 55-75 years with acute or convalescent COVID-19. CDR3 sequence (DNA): TGTGCCAGTACTAAACTAGCGGGGGGCCGTAGCACAGATACGCAGTATTTT. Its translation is CASTKLAGGRSTDTQYF.